The 28 T cell receptor beta chains presented below share a single source sample, sequenced in a study of blood T cells in healthy people across ages. Primers used in a second PCR of about 7 to 12 cycles were a sample-barcoded 5' primer and a J-beta primer mix. TCRdb reanalysed the 5' RACE reads using MiXCR and keeps one entry per CDR3 protein. The sample holds about 1.8 million distinct CDR3 sequences, less than 50% seen once. Sequencing was performed on blood. The origin of the receptors is a woman aged 40 to 55 in good health.

The chain has TRBV9 and TRBJ1-6; D is ambiguous. This CDR3 region has 15 residues. Between the trimmed V and J ends, which lost 0 bases and 7 bases, there was a span of 11 bases. Germline CDR1 reads SGDLS; CDR2 reads YYNGEE. This CDR3 is CASSVGQPANSPLHF. The CDR3 DNA reads as TGTGCCAGCAGCGTAGGTCAACCGGCAAATTCACCCCTCCACTTT.

This clonotype was observed a handful of times. The chain employs TRBV6-1 and TRBJ2-3; 11 positions match TRBD1. The CDR3 is made up of 15 amino acids. From germline, CDR1 is MNHNS and CDR2 SASEGT. Trimming at V came to 6 bases and at J to 3 bases, leaving 5 bases not matched to a gene. The CDR3, as DNA: TGTGCCAGCAGGGGGACAGGGGGTAGAACAGATACGCAGTATTTT. Protein: CASRGTGGRTDTQYF.

CDR3 loop: CASSNPLAGAREQFF. CDR3 nucleotide sequence: TGTGCCAGCAGTAATCCACTAGCGGGGGCTCGTGAGCAGTTCTTC. The chain carries TRBV28 and TRBJ2-1; 11 bases map to TRBD2. Trimming removed 5 bases from V and 9 bases from J; junction bases left unmatched: 9. The CDR3 totals 15 residues. Germline values: CDR1 MDHEN, CDR2 SYDVKM.

This clonotype was recorded a few times. This sequence joins TRBV20-1 and TRBJ2-5; no clear D gene. CDR3 length equals 12 residues. V gave up 7 bases and J gave up 2 bases, with 11 bases separating them. CDR1 is DFQATT, CDR2 SNEGSKA, per germline (reference sequence). CDR3 loop: CSGPEAQETQYF. The CDR3 bases are TGCAGTGGACCAGAGGCTCAAGAGACCCAGTACTTC.

The J gene is TRBJ2-6, the V gene TRBV2; D might be TRBD1 (6 bases). CDR3 length: 14 residues. The germline V and J ends were trimmed by 7 bases and 2 bases, with 9 bases remaining between them. Looked up from germline, CDR1 is SNHLY and CDR2 is FYNNEI. The CDR3 DNA is TGTGCCAGCACCCGACAGGCTGGGGCCAACGTCCTGACTTTC. This sequence encodes CASTRQAGANVLTF.

The V and J genes are TRBV27 and TRBJ2-1, with 13 bases fitting TRBD2. Germline V CDR1 and CDR2: MNHEY, SMNVEV (reference sequence). There are 17 residues in the CDR3. V shed 6 bases and J 3 bases; nucleotides not matched to a gene: 8. The CDR3: CASRPGLAGTVYNEQFF. As DNA, the CDR3 is TGTGCCAGCAGACCGGGACTAGCGGGGACCGTCTACAATGAGCAGTTCTTC.

This clonotype appeared a few times. This sequence joins TRBV6-4 and TRBJ2-1; 10 nucleotides agree with TRBD2. The CDR3 totals 13 residues. Germline lookup yields CDR1 MRHNA and CDR2 SNTAGT. After removal of 2 bases from V and 10 bases from J, the junction contained 2 bases not matched to a gene. The CDR3 DNA is TGTGCCAGCAGTGACCGGGGACTAGCGGAGCAGTTCTTC. Translation: CASSDRGLAEQFF.

The CDR3 bases are TGTGCCAGCAGCCAAGAAATCGACAGGGGAAGGGGAGAGACCCAGTACTTC. Protein sequence: CASSQEIDRGRGETQYF. The chain uses TRBV3-1 and TRBJ2-5; 8 nucleotides agree with TRBD1. The ends lost 0 bases at V and 4 bases at J; junction bases unmatched: 10. The CDR3 loop spans 17 amino acids. Germline loops: CDR1 LGHDT, CDR2 YNNKEL (reference sequence).

V is TRBV6-6 and J is TRBJ2-2; possible D gene TRBD1, 5 bases. With 5 bases removed from V and 1 base from J, the gap between germline ends came to 14 bases. CDR3 size: 16 residues. CDR1 is MNHNY, CDR2 SVGAGI, per germline (reference sequence). CDR3: CASSRITGLNTGELFF. CDR3 nucleotides: TGTGCCAGCAGTCGAATAACAGGTTTGAACACCGGGGAGCTGTTTTTT.

Remarks on this clonotype: One junction end does not reproduce the germline sequence, and a read error may be involved. The chain uses TRBV29-1 and TRBJ2-1, with no clear D. The germline V gene encodes CDR1 SQVTM and CDR2 ANQGSEA. CDR3 length: 12 residues. The CDR3 DNA reads TGCAGCGTTGAAGCCAGGTACAATGAGCGGTTCTTC. Translated, it gives CSVEARYNERFF.

This chain connects TRBV12-3 or TRBV12-4 to TRBJ2-1; tentative D call: TRBD2 (6 bases). The CDR3 spans 11 residues. V lost 8 bases, J lost 9 bases, and 11 bases lay in between. The CDR3 DNA follows: TGTGCCAGCCCCCTGGGGGGTGAGCAGTTCTTC. Its protein product is CASPLGGEQFF.

This rearrangement joins TRBV6-5 to TRBJ1-1; D remains unclear. This CDR3 contains 14 residues. Between the trimmed V and J ends, which lost 8 bases and 4 bases, there was a span of 17 bases. Germline CDR1 MNHEY, CDR2 SVGAGI. The chain's CDR3 is CASSHGPVGTEAFF. The DNA for the CDR3 is TGTGCCAGCTCCCACGGGCCGGTGGGCACTGAAGCTTTCTTT.

The chain recombines TRBV6-1 with TRBJ1-2; no firm D call. Germline-derived CDR1 and CDR2 are MNHNS and SASEGT. V dropped 7 bases and J dropped 4 bases, with 16 bases sitting between them. The CDR3 is made up of 14 amino acids. The DNA of the CDR3 is TGTGCCAGCAAACCCCTCCCCGGCACCTATGGCTACACCTTC. This translates into CASKPLPGTYGYTF.

This clonotype has a handful of counts. The V call is TRBV13, the J call TRBJ2-3; 7 positions match TRBD1. V shed 5 bases and J 5 bases; nucleotides not matched to a gene: 7. The CDR3 has 14 amino acids. Germline CDR1 reads PRHDT; CDR2 reads FYEKMQ (reference sequence). CDR3: CASSTGTEEDTQYF. CDR3 nucleotides: TGTGCCAGCAGCACCGGGACAGAAGAAGATACGCAGTATTTT.

This clonotype was seen a handful of times. The chain carries TRBV7-2 and TRBJ2-1; no clear D. V lost 3 bases, J lost 4 bases, and 19 bases lay in between. The CDR3 has 17 amino acids. Germline V gene lookup returns CDR1 SGHTA and CDR2 FQGNSA. The DNA for the CDR3 is TGTGCCAGCAGCTTCCCACTTTTGGTCTCGGGTTACAATGAGCAGTTCTTC. Translated, it gives CASSFPLLVSGYNEQFF.

The chain combines TRBV20-1 with TRBJ1-5; tentative D call: TRBD1 (5 bases). Germline CDR1 is DFQATT and CDR2 is SNEGSKA (reference sequence). There are 13 residues in the CDR3. V lost 6 bases and J 7 bases, leaving 16 bases between the germline ends. CDR3 nucleotides: TGCAGTGCCCGGGACCCTCGGAGCCAGCCCCAGCATTTT. Its protein product is CSARDPRSQPQHF.

This chain links TRBV27 with TRBJ2-1; 10 nucleotides match TRBD2. The CDR3 has 14 residues. Germline trimming cut 5 bases from V and 5 bases from J; bases unmatched to any gene: 3. CDR1 MNHEY and CDR2 SMNVEV come from the germline V gene (reference sequence). CDR3 protein: CASSITSGDNEQFF. The CDR3 DNA reads TGTGCCAGCAGTATAACTAGCGGGGACAATGAGCAGTTCTTC.

The CDR3 nucleotides are TGTGCCAGCACCCTGAATGAGCAGTTCTTC. Amino acid sequence: CASTLNEQFF. The genes are TRBV2 and TRBJ2-1, with D unclear. Germline loops: CDR1 SNHLY, CDR2 FYNNEI. With 7 bases removed from V and 7 bases from J, the gap between germline ends came to 5 bases. The CDR3 has 10 amino acids.

A single count supports this clonotype. The chain joins TRBV7-9 to TRBJ2-7, with 16 bases matching TRBD2. The CDR3 spans 19 residues. V shed 5 bases, J shed 1 base, and the junction held 11 bases outside the gene matches. Germline-derived CDR1 and CDR2 are SEHNR and FQNEAQ (reference sequence). The DNA of the CDR3 is TGTGCCAGCAGCCCGGTGGGACTAGCGGGGGGGCCGGATTCCTACGAGCAGTACTTC. Translating it yields CASSPVGLAGGPDSYEQYF.

This chain uses TRBV12-3 or TRBV12-4 with TRBJ1-4; possibly TRBD1 for D (5 bases). The CDR3 runs to 15 residues. V was clipped by 5 bases and J by 3 bases, with 13 bases between them. Here the CDR3 reads CASSIRQPSNEKLFF. The CDR3 nucleotides read TGTGCCAGCAGTATAAGACAGCCTTCTAATGAAAAACTGTTTTTT.

This clonotype was picked up a small number of times. The chain is built from TRBV12-3 or TRBV12-4 and TRBJ2-1; 9 bases map to TRBD1. CDR3 length: 13 amino acids. V was clipped by 5 bases and J by 8 bases; unmatched bases: 4. CDR3 amino acids: CASSMGQGDEQFF. CDR3 DNA: TGTGCCAGCAGTATGGGACAGGGAGATGAGCAGTTCTTC.

The chain recombines TRBV20-1 with TRBJ1-1; TRBD1 matches 8 bases. This CDR3 region has 15 residues. From germline, CDR1 is DFQATT and CDR2 SNEGSKA (reference sequence). V lost 5 bases and J lost 4; bases outside the gene matches: 12. The CDR3 here is CSASIVQGVSTEAFF. The CDR3 DNA follows: TGCAGTGCTTCAATCGTACAGGGGGTAAGCACTGAAGCTTTCTTT.

The chain has TRBV6-4 and TRBJ1-2, with D perhaps matching TRBD1 (5 bases). Germline V gene lookup returns CDR1 MRHNA and CDR2 SNTAGT. The CDR3 is made up of 16 amino acids. Trimming stripped 2 bases from V and 1 base from J, with 14 bases between. CDR3 bases: TGTGCCAGCAGTGACAGGGGTAGGATCGATAACTATGGCTACACCTTC. This gives the protein CASSDRGRIDNYGYTF.

The gene calls are TRBV20-1 and TRBJ2-5; perhaps TRBD2 as D (6 bases). The germline V gene encodes CDR1 DFQATT and CDR2 SNEGSKA (reference sequence). V lost 6 bases and J lost 1, with 18 bases in between. This CDR3 contains 15 residues. CDR3 nucleotides: TGCAGTGCCGTACGGAGGGCCCGTTTCCAAGAGACCCAGTACTTC. This codes for CSAVRRARFQETQYF.

The chain has TRBV9 and TRBJ1-2; D not resolved. CDR3 length: 12 residues. In germline, CDR1 is SGDLS, CDR2 YYNGEE. V lost 0 bases to trimming and J lost 6 bases, with 6 bases between them. The CDR3 protein is CASSVAGNGYTF. The CDR3, as DNA: TGTGCCAGCAGCGTAGCCGGAAATGGCTACACCTTC.

The genes are TRBV29-1 and TRBJ1-2; 7 nucleotides align to TRBD1. CDR3 length equals 14 residues. Germline V lookup: CDR1 SQVTM, CDR2 ANQGSEA. The V segment lost 2 bases and the J segment 4 bases; nucleotides outside the gene matches: 7. In DNA, the CDR3 is TGCAGCGTTGAACAAGGGGCAGGGGGCTATGGCTACACCTTC. This gives the protein CSVEQGAGGYGYTF.

This chain uses TRBV6-6 with TRBJ2-7; TRBD2 is a possible D gene (5 bases). The germline gives CDR1 MNHNY, CDR2 SVGAGI (reference sequence). V was pared by 1 base and J by 6 bases, with 10 bases between. The CDR3 loop spans 13 amino acids. The CDR3 nucleotides are TGTGCCAGCAGTTACTTCGGGGTCCGCGAGCAGTACTTC. This sequence encodes CASSYFGVREQYF.

This chain uses TRBV7-2 with TRBJ1-1; D is ambiguous. The CDR3 consists of 14 residues. The V end lost 5 bases, the J end lost 0 bases, and 10 bases lay between the germline ends. Per germline, CDR1 SGHTA and CDR2 FQGNSA. The CDR3 region has the DNA TGTGCCAGCAGCCACCCACCCTTGAACACTGAAGCTTTCTTT. It yields the protein CASSHPPLNTEAFF.